Sequencing of this TCR beta chain was carried out in a study of monozygotic twins with inflammatory bowel disease. Study observations and caveats: Different T cell subtypes could not be distinguished.

Concerning this clonotype: What it binds is unknown.

cDNA for each sample came from eight separate reactions. TCRdb derives one entry per CDR3 protein from the 5' RACE reads, leaving out DNA. The table lists approximately 400,000 distinct CDR3 sequences. Investigators pulled total RNA out of whole blood and did not sort T cells. The CDR3 runs 17 residues. Germline V gene data show CDR1 as LGHNA and CDR2 as YNFKEQ. The chain combines TRBV4-2 with TRBJ2-3; the TCRdb call, TRBD1, lacks DNA for checking. This receptor was identified in a human donor with ulcerative colitis or Crohn's disease, or a healthy co-twin of an affected twin (not recorded which). Specimen: blood. The CDR3 here is CASSRRKGAPSTDTQYF.